The sample holds a few counts of the clone carrying this T cell receptor (beta chain). The antigen remains unidentified. The authors made TCR cDNA by 5'RACE template switching, adding a universal primer site and UMIs. TCRdb fed the 5' RACE reads into MiXCR, producing one record per CDR3 protein. The sample lists under 600,000 distinct CDR3 sequences, 13% occurring once. This sample is drawn from a study of T cells after yellow fever vaccination. Germline loops: CDR1 DFQATT, CDR2 SNEGSKA (reference sequence). V shed 4 bases, J shed 10 bases, and the junction held 15 bases outside the gene matches. The CDR3 has 15 residues. Findings and limits, study-wide: Once the booster was given, most primary-vaccination clones reappeared, at more than 95% for CD4 and approximately 88% for CD8.

This receptor was identified in a man under 40 who received the YFV17D yellow fever vaccine. The sequenced sample was PBMCs, obtained on the day of the yellow fever booster vaccination. The V gene is TRBV20-1, the J gene TRBJ2-1; the match to TRBD2 covers 8 bases. CDR3 in amino acids: CSAIGGSREGWEQFF. Written as DNA, the CDR3 is TGCAGTGCTATAGGAGGATCCCGGGAGGGATGGGAGCAGTTCTTC.